A selection of T cell receptor beta chains follows, all from one sample in a study of Ad26.COV2.S vaccination and SARS-CoV-2 variants. Repertoires were generated with immunoSEQ multiplex PCR, while TCRdb's copy carries only in-frame clones and drops some. The sample consists of fewer than 900,000 clones, more than 70% of them appearing once. The sequencing here drew on peripheral blood, taken in a trial of Ad26.COV2.S vaccine versus placebo. The receptors were gathered from a person aged 18-65 years who received the Ad26.COV2.S COVID-19 vaccine or a placebo. CDR3s include the opening cysteine and the closing phenylalanine or tryptophan. D genes are given only for firm matches. A row's size may be missing; if present it is once, few, many or a size class.

clone size	D gene	V gene	J gene	CDR3 DNA	CDR3 protein
once	.	TRBV6-5	TRBJ2-7	TGTGCCAGCAGTTTCCGATCTACCCCGTACGAGCAGTACTTC	CASSFRSTPYEQYF
.	TRBD2	TRBV5-4	TRBJ2-3	TGTGCCAGCAGCTTCGGACTAGCGGGGTGGGCGCAGTATTTT	CASSFGLAGWAQYF
once	.	TRBV2	TRBJ1-1	TGTGCCAGCAGCCCGACCGTACTGAACACTGAAGCTTTCTTT	CASSPTVLNTEAFF
.	TRBD2	TRBV7-9	TRBJ2-1	TGTGCCAGCAGCGCTAGCGGGGGGGCCTCCTACAATGAGCAGTTCTTC	CASSASGGASYNEQFF
many	TRBD2	TRBV7-2	TRBJ2-7	TGTGCCAGCAGCTCGGGACTAGCTGCTAACGAGCAGTACTTC	CASSSGLAANEQYF
once	.	TRBV30	TRBJ1-2	TGTGCCTGCGACTATGGCTACACCTTC	CACDYGYTF
once	.	TRBV9	TRBJ2-1	TGTGCCAGCAGCCTCGACAGGAGCCCCTACAATGAGCAGTTCTTC	CASSLDRSPYNEQFF
.	.	TRBV6-5	TRBJ2-7	TGTGCCAGCAGTTACGAACGACAGCGCACCTACGAGCAGTACTTC	CASSYERQRTYEQYF
.	.	TRBV7-2	TRBJ2-5	TGTGCCAGCAGCTTAGCCCACCAAGAGACCCAGTACTTC	CASSLAHQETQYF
.	.	TRBV15	TRBJ1-1	TGTGCCACAGAAACGATAGGGGAGAACACTGAAGCTTTCTTT	CATETIGENTEAFF
.	TRBD2	TRBV19	TRBJ2-5	TGTGCCAGTACCCCAGGGCGGGGGTATTTCGAGACCCAGTACTTC	CASTPGRGYFETQYF
.	.	TRBV18	TRBJ2-1	TGTGCCAGCTCACCACCGATCGGGCCGCCTGGTGAGCAGTTCTTC	CASSPPIGPPGEQFF
.	TRBD2	TRBV27	TRBJ2-3	TGTGCCAGCAGCCGGGGAGTAGCGGGGGGCACAGATACGCAGTATTTT	CASSRGVAGGTDTQYF
.	.	TRBV29-1	TRBJ1-4	TGCAGCGGCTCGGGGGATACTAATGAAAAACTGTTTTTT	CSGSGDTNEKLFF
few	.	TRBV18	TRBJ2-3	TGTGCCAGCTCACCAGGCACAGATACGCAGTATTTT	CASSPGTDTQYF
.	.	TRBV5-8	TRBJ1-4	TGTGCCAGCAGCCGAGGACAGACTAATGAAAAACTGTTTTTT	CASSRGQTNEKLFF